Listed here are 16 T cell receptor beta chains from one sample, sequenced in a study of vaccination effects on CD4 cells after COVID-19. This table comes from immunoSEQ multiplex PCR, and its TCRdb copy is limited to in-frame clones, with some not included. The sample lists 25,000 to 30,000 clones; almost 80% were seen once. In the ViraFEST assay, antigen-specific CD4+ clonotypes were identified by expansion after peptide-pool stimulation. Following an approximately 9-day culture, CD4+ T cells were purified. Participants were given two doses of BNT162b2 or mRNA-1273 vaccine. Which antigens these TCRs recognize remains unknown. The input for sequencing was CD4+ T cells from PBMCs cultured with SARS-CoV-2 spike peptides, taken after COVID-19 vaccination. These receptors originate from a human donor who received a COVID-19 vaccine. Some clones in this sample may be carry-over from other donors' samples.

The chain recombines TRBV5-4 with TRBJ2-5; D tentatively reads TRBD1 or TRBD2 (5 bases each). Per the germline V gene, CDR1 is SGHNT and CDR2 is YYREEE (reference sequence). V was shortened by 3 bases and J by 4 bases, with 16 bases between the two germline ends. The CDR3 is 15 residues long. CDR3 residues: CASSSNGAGTETQYF. Here the CDR3 DNA reads TGTGCCAGCAGCTCAAATGGGGCAGGGACAGAGACCCAGTACTTC.

This clone was seen a handful of times. Here the CDR3 reads CASGPYSGANVLTF. Written as DNA, the CDR3 is TGCGCCAGCGGCCCGTACTCGGGGGCCAACGTCCTGACTTTC. The chain carries TRBV5-1 and TRBJ2-6; D unclear. The ends were cut back, 7 bases at V and 4 bases at J, with 12 bases in the middle. Germline V gene sequence: CDR1 SGHRS, CDR2 YFSETQ. This CDR3 is 14 amino acids long.

A few counts support this clone. The gene calls are TRBV6-2 or TRBV6-3 and TRBJ1-5; D gene ambiguous. From germline, CDR1 is MNHEY and CDR2 SVGEGT. This CDR3 is 12 amino acids long. Trimming took 5 bases from V and 5 from J, leaving 7 bases between them. CDR3 sequence: CASSTSYQPQHF. The CDR3 nucleotides are TGTGCCAGCAGTACAAGCTATCAGCCCCAGCATTTT.

The gene calls are TRBV6-2 or TRBV6-3 and TRBJ2-7, with D possibly matching TRBD1 (6 bases). V shed 6 bases and J shed 0 bases, with 15 bases lying between them. Germline lookup yields CDR1 MNHEY and CDR2 SVGEGT. The length of the CDR3 is 15 residues. CDR3 residues: CASSSRQAHSYEQYV. As DNA, the CDR3 is TGTGCCAGCAGCTCACGACAGGCCCACTCCTACGAGCAGTACGTC.

This clone was seen a few times. The chain recombines TRBV5-6 with TRBJ1-1; D is unresolved. The germline gives CDR1 SGHDT, CDR2 YYEEEE. CDR3 length: 13 amino acids. The ends were cut back, 4 bases at V and 1 base at J, with 8 bases in the middle. CDR3 nucleotide sequence: TGTGCCAGCAGCCCCCACGGGAACACTGAAGCTTTCTTT. The encoded protein is CASSPHGNTEAFF. Complete variable domain (other parts from reference TRBV5-6 and TRBJ1-1): DAGVTQSPTHLIKTRGQQVTLRCSPKSGHDTVSWYQQALGQGPQFIFQYYEEEERQRGNFPDRFSGHQFPNYSSELNVNALLLGDSALYLCASSPHGNTEAFFGQGTRLTVV.

V usage is TRBV29-1 and J usage is TRBJ2-5, with 9 nucleotides matching TRBD1. This CDR3 has 12 amino acids. With 5 bases clipped from V and 3 bases from J, the junction kept 1 base outside the gene matches. CDR1 SQVTM and CDR2 ANQGSEA come from the germline V gene. This CDR3 is CSVRTGEETQYF. The DNA of the CDR3 is TGCAGCGTTAGGACAGGGGAAGAGACCCAGTACTTC.

Written as DNA, the CDR3 is TGTGCCACATCGGCCCCCGGGGGGGTGGCGGAAAAACTGTTTTTT. Its protein is CATSAPGGVAEKLFF. This chain joins TRBV19 and TRBJ1-4, with D tentatively TRBD1 (5 bases). The length of the CDR3 is 15 residues. V was pared by 10 bases and J by 8 bases, with 23 bases between. The V gene's germline CDR1 is LNHDA and CDR2 SQIVND (reference sequence).

This chain uses TRBV6-5 with TRBJ1-2; D possibly corresponds to TRBD1 (5 bases). The CDR3 consists of 13 residues. Per germline, CDR1 MNHEY and CDR2 SVGAGI. V lost 0 bases and J 7 bases, leaving 9 bases between the germline ends. The CDR3 coding sequence is TGTGCCAGCAGTTACTCAGGGACGGGTGGCTACACCTTC. Translation: CASSYSGTGGYTF.

This chain uses TRBV5-8 with TRBJ1-3, with D unclear. CDR1 is SGHTS and CDR2 is YDEGEE in the germline V gene. Trimming took off 4 bases at V and 5 bases at J, with 16 bases between the two ends. The CDR3 is made up of 15 amino acids. The chain's CDR3 is CASSPEWTVRNTIYF. In DNA form, the CDR3 reads TGTGCCAGCAGCCCGGAGTGGACTGTTCGAAACACCATATATTTT.

This clone was seen only a few times. The chain joins TRBV5-1 to TRBJ1-5, with D tentatively TRBD1 (6 bases). The CDR3 runs to 13 residues. Trimming took 0 bases from V and 7 from J, leaving 8 bases between them. Looked up from germline, CDR1 is SGHRS and CDR2 is YFSETQ. In DNA form, the CDR3 reads TGCGCCAGCAGCTTGGAGGGGGGCCAGCCCCAGCATTTT. This sequence encodes CASSLEGGQPQHF.

The chain employs TRBV2 and TRBJ2-2, with D possibly matching TRBD1 (5 bases). Trimming stripped 7 bases from V and 4 bases from J, with 16 bases between. Per germline, CDR1 SNHLY and CDR2 FYNNEI. This CDR3 comprises 15 residues. For the CDR3, the DNA is TGTGCCAGCATCCAAGAGGTGGGGCTCACCGGGGAGCTGTTTTTT. Its translation is CASIQEVGLTGELFF.

The gene calls are TRBV2 and TRBJ2-5, with TRBD1 matching over 9 bases. Germline V CDR1 and CDR2: SNHLY, FYNNEI. The CDR3 loop spans 14 amino acids. Trimming removed 7 bases from V and 5 bases from J; junction bases left unmatched: 8. The CDR3 DNA is TGTGCCAGCAACCAACAGGGGGCCGGGGAGACCCAGTACTTC. Translated: CASNQQGAGETQYF.

V and J are TRBV24-1 and TRBJ2-3; no clear D. Trimming stripped 8 bases from V and 5 bases from J, with 16 bases between. Germline CDR1 and CDR2: KGHDR and SFDVKD. CDR3 length: 14 amino acids. The CDR3 loop reads CATNSAEGLDTQYF. The CDR3 region has the DNA TGTGCCACCAATTCCGCGGAAGGTCTAGATACGCAGTATTTT.

The J gene is TRBJ1-2, the V gene TRBV5-6; D perhaps matches TRBD1 (5 bases). Germline CDR1 reads SGHDT; CDR2 reads YYEEEE. The CDR3 sequence is 15 residues long. The V end lost 0 bases, the J end lost 2 bases, and 11 bases lay between the germline ends. The DNA of the CDR3 is TGTGCCAGCAGCTTGGATCAGGGTGGCAACTATGGCTACACCTTC. It is translated as CASSLDQGGNYGYTF.

The chain recombines TRBV24-1 with TRBJ2-2; D call uncertain. The CDR3 extends over 16 amino acids. Germline CDR1 and CDR2: KGHDR and SFDVKD. The V gene lost 0 bases and the J gene lost 5 bases, with 12 bases spanning the gap. The CDR3 DNA sequence: TGTGCCACCAGTGATTTGTCCGGGTTTGGGACCGGGGAGCTGTTTTTT. It translates to CATSDLSGFGTGELFF.

This clone was seen more than once but under ten times. The J gene is TRBJ2-1, the V gene TRBV6-5; D perhaps matches TRBD2 (7 bases). Germline-derived CDR1 and CDR2 are MNHEY and SVGAGI. The CDR3 contains 11 residues. Trimming removed 4 bases at V and 12 bases at J, with 10 bases between. CDR3 region: CASSWGGVQFF. In nucleotides, the CDR3 is TGTGCCAGCAGTTGGGGGGGCGTGCAGTTCTTC.